Listed below are T cell receptor beta chains from one sample, sequenced in a study of OX40 agonist ivuxolimab in advanced cancers. Repertoires were generated with immunoSEQ multiplex PCR, while TCRdb's copy carries only in-frame clones and drops some. The data contain about 53,000 clones, roughly 84% of them singletons. The input for sequencing was CD4+ or CD8+ T cells sorted from blood, taken in a trial of the OX40 agonist ivuxolimab. The receptors were sampled from an adult with an advanced solid tumor such as melanoma, head and neck, liver or kidney cancer. CDR3s include the opening cysteine and the closing phenylalanine or tryptophan. A D gene is named only where the DNA matches it firmly. Some rows have no size entry. The others give once, few or many, or a class for an expanded clone.

d_gene,v_gene,abundance,j_gene,CDR3aa,CDR3nt
-,TRBV11-2,-,TRBJ1-2,CASSLGSLNYGYTF,TGTGCCAGCAGCTTAGGCAGCCTCAACTATGGCTACACCTTC
TRBD2,TRBV28,-,TRBJ2-1,CASSSTGGRAYNEQFF,TGTGCCAGCAGTTCCACGGGGGGGCGGGCCTACAATGAGCAGTTCTTC
TRBD1,TRBV19,-,TRBJ1-2,CASSQDRGGRGYTF,TGTGCCAGTAGCCAGGACAGGGGCGGACGAGGCTACACCTTC
-,TRBV21-1,once,TRBJ1-4,CASSQAGGSSEKLFF,TGTGCCAGCAGCCAAGCAGGGGGTTCGAGCGAAAAACTGTTTTTT
-,TRBV7-9,-,TRBJ1-4,CASSSDSSPNEKLFF,TGTGCCAGCAGCTCGGACTCGAGTCCTAATGAAAAACTGTTTTTT
-,TRBV7-3,-,TRBJ2-1,CASSLMGGYYNEQFF,TGTGCCAGCAGCTTAATGGGCGGGTACTACAATGAGCAGTTCTTC
-,TRBV5-5,once,TRBJ2-7,CASSLAPALEAYEQYF,TGTGCCAGCAGCTTGGCCCCGGCGCTCGAGGCGTACGAGCAGTACTTC
TRBD2,TRBV10-2,once,TRBJ2-7,CASSLAGGHLGEQYF,TGCGCCAGCAGCCTAGCGGGGGGGCACCTGGGCGAGCAGTACTTC
-,TRBV6-4,once,TRBJ2-6,CASSGSLRDVIDSVPGANVLTF,TGTGCCAGCAGTGGCTCCCTCCGGGACGTCATTGATTCCGTTCCTGGGGCCAACGTCCTGACTTTC
-,TRBV6-1,-,TRBJ1-3,CASHTGGNTIYF,TGTGCCAGCCACACAGGTGGAAACACCATATATTTT
-,TRBV11-2,-,TRBJ1-6,CASSGQGWSPLHF,TGTGCCAGCAGCGGGCAGGGATGGTCACCCCTCCACTTT
-,TRBV29-1,-,TRBJ2-3,CSVEGRGGRYTDTQYF,TGCAGCGTTGAAGGGCGGGGCGGTAGATACACAGATACGCAGTATTTT
TRBD2,TRBV7-3,-,TRBJ2-2,CASSRYGTSRTGELFF,TGTGCCAGCAGCCGATACGGGACTAGTCGGACCGGGGAGCTGTTTTTT
-,TRBV28,-,TRBJ1-4,CASSFETIGEKLFF,TGTGCCAGCAGTTTTGAGACTATAGGGGAAAAACTGTTTTTT
-,TRBV6-6,-,TRBJ1-4,CASGYEGPREKLFF,TGTGCCAGCGGCTACGAGGGGCCGAGGGAAAAACTGTTCTTT
-,TRBV7-8,-,TRBJ2-5,CASSPAGPWGETQYF,TGTGCCAGCAGCCCCGCGGGACCGTGGGGAGAGACCCAGTACTTC
-,TRBV14,-,TRBJ2-7,CASSQRQGGFYEQYF,TGTGCCAGCAGCCAACGCCAGGGGGGCTTCTACGAGCAGTACTTC
TRBD2,TRBV5-4,-,TRBJ2-7,CASSRGTSGSGSYEQYF,TGTGCCAGCAGCAGGGGGACTAGCGGGAGTGGTTCCTACGAGCAGTACTTC
TRBD1,TRBV9,-,TRBJ1-2,CASNDGTERGYTF,TGTGCCAGCAACGATGGGACAGAACGTGGCTACACCTTC
-,TRBV19,-,TRBJ1-1,CASTPDRSRANTEAFF,TGTGCCAGTACCCCCGACAGGAGCCGCGCGAACACTGAAGCTTTCTTT
-,TRBV29-1,-,TRBJ2-6,CSVDPGEAGANVLTF,TGCAGCGTTGACCCCGGGGAGGCCGGGGCCAACGTCCTGACTTTC
-,TRBV2,once,TRBJ1-4,CASSDRRTTNEKLFF,TGTGCCAGCAGTGATAGGCGGACAACTAATGAAAAACTGTTTTTT
TRBD1,TRBV7-9,-,TRBJ2-7,CASSLGQGAYEQYF,TGTGCCAGCAGTTTAGGACAGGGGGCCTACGAGCAGTACTTC
-,TRBV7-7,-,TRBJ2-2,CASTGGAGNTGELFF,TGTGCTAGCACCGGAGGGGCAGGGAACACCGGGGAGCTGTTTTTT
TRBD2,TRBV4-1,-,TRBJ2-1,CASSQGGAGRRNEQFF,TGCGCCAGCAGCCAAGGTGGAGCGGGACGACGTAATGAGCAGTTCTTC
-,TRBV5-1,-,TRBJ1-2,CASSPSPTIEGCTF,TGCGCCAGCAGCCCCTCACCCACCATCGAGGGGTGCACCTTC
-,TRBV5-1,-,TRBJ1-1,CASSREGTEAFF,TGCGCCAGCAGCCGGGAAGGCACTGAAGCTTTCTTT
TRBD1,TRBV30,-,TRBJ1-2,CASQGGGYGYTF,TGTGCCTCTCAGGGGGGCGGCTATGGCTACACCTTC
-,TRBV7-3,once,TRBJ2-2,CASSLTSGPGELFF,TGTGCCAGCAGCTTAACCTCGGGACCCGGGGAGCTGTTTTTT
-,TRBV19,once,TRBJ1-2,CASSALASGYTF,TGTGCCAGTAGTGCCTTAGCCAGCGGCTACACCTTC
-,TRBV29-1,-,TRBJ2-3,CSVVAALAGDTQYF,TGCAGCGTTGTTGCAGCCCTGGCGGGAGATACGCAGTATTTT
-,TRBV6-5,-,TRBJ2-3,CASSYRGPTSTDTQYF,TGTGCCAGCAGTTATAGGGGTCCTACTAGCACAGATACGCAGTATTTT
-,TRBV5-5,-,TRBJ1-5,CASSLVPFVYQPQHF,TGTGCCAGCAGCTTGGTGCCGTTTGTTTATCAGCCCCAGCATTTT
-,TRBV7-3,-,TRBJ1-1,CASSLLPGTEAFF,TGTGCCAGCAGCTTATTGCCGGGCACTGAAGCTTTCTTT
-,TRBV6-6,-,TRBJ1-6,CASSGERRNSPLHF,TGTGCCAGCAGCGGGGAAAGGAGGAATTCACCCCTCCACTTT
-,TRBV9,-,TRBJ2-7,CASSVQGGEQYF,TGTGCCAGCAGCGTACAGGGTGGCGAGCAGTACTTC
-,TRBV7-2,few,TRBJ1-2,CASTSDGPGGYTF,TGTGCCAGCACCTCCGACGGGCCGGGAGGCTACACCTTC
-,TRBV2,-,TRBJ1-2,CASSSRGYYGYTF,TGTGCCAGCAGCTCCAGGGGATACTATGGCTACACCTTC
-,TRBV7-2,-,TRBJ2-3,CASSSARRGATDTQYF,TGTGCCAGCAGCTCCGCACGGAGGGGGGCCACAGATACGCAGTATTTT
-,TRBV30,-,TRBJ1-2,CAGGTGYGYTF,TGTGCCGGAGGGACTGGCTATGGCTACACCTTC
-,TRBV28,-,TRBJ2-3,CASSVLLDTQYF,TGTGCCAGCAGTGTACTCTTGGATACGCAGTATTTT
-,TRBV30,-,TRBJ1-4,CAWSYGGNGKLFF,TGTGCCTGGAGTTACGGGGGGAATGGAAAACTGTTTTTT
TRBD1,TRBV2,-,TRBJ1-4,CASSTRTGATNEKLFF,TGTGCCAGCAGTACCAGGACAGGAGCAACTAATGAAAAACTGTTTTTT
-,TRBV21-1,-,TRBJ1-1,CASSKGQVDISEAFF,TGTGCCAGCAGCAAAGGACAGGTGGATATCTCTGAAGCTTTCTTT
-,TRBV9,-,TRBJ2-7,CASSVERQSAAYEQYF,TGTGCCAGCAGCGTAGAGAGGCAATCAGCAGCCTACGAGCAGTACTTC
-,TRBV19,once,TRBJ1-4,CASSDRAGSFGF,TGTGCCAGTAGTGATCGGGCAGGAAGTTTTGGTTTT
TRBD1,TRBV12-5,-,TRBJ2-7,CASGLGRDRHYEQYF,TGTGCTAGTGGTTTGGGCCGGGACAGACACTACGAGCAGTACTTC
-,TRBV28,once,TRBJ1-1,CASSSHGAGDTEAFF,TGTGCCAGCAGTTCTCACGGAGCGGGGGACACTGAAGCTTTCTTT
-,TRBV18,-,TRBJ2-6,CASSPPLGSGANVLTF,TGTGCCAGCTCACCACCGTTGGGCTCTGGGGCCAACGTCCTGACTTTC
-,TRBV19,-,TRBJ2-7,CASSKTPYEQYF,TGTGCCAGTAGTAAGACACCCTACGAGCAGTACTTC